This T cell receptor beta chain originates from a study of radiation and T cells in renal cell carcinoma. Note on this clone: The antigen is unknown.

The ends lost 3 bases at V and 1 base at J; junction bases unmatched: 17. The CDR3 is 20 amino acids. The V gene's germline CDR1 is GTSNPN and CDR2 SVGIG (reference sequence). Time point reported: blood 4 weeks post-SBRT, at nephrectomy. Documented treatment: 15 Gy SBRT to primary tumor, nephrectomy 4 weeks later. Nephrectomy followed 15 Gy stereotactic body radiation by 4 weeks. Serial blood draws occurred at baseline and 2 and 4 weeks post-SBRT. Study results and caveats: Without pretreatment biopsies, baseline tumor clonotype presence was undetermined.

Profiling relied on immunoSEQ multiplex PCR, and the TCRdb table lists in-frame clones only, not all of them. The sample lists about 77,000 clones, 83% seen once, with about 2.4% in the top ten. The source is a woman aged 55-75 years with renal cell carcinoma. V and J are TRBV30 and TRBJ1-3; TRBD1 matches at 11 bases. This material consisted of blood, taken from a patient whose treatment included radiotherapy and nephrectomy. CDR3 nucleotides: TGTGCCTGGAGCGTCCCGGCTTTGAGGGGACAGGGGGGGTCTGGAAACACCATATATTTT. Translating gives CAWSVPALRGQGGSGNTIYF.